This is a list of T cell receptor beta chains from one sample in a study of T cell responses to AZD1222 COVID-19 vaccine. Profiling relied on immunoSEQ multiplex PCR, and the TCRdb table lists in-frame clones only, not all of them. The sample has over 100,000 clones; roughly 90% are singletons. Sequenced here: peripheral blood, sampled on day 0 of AZD1222 vaccination. All receptors come from an adult in good health. The CDR3 runs from the conserved cysteine through the conserved F or W. The D gene is left open where the match is weak. The listing skips clone size in some rows; elsewhere it reads once, few, many or a size class.

v_gene	abundance	j_gene	d_gene	CDR3aa	CDR3nt
TRBV27	.	TRBJ1-1	TRBD1	CASSSYRGYGSLTFF	TGTGCCAGCAGTTCCTACAGGGGATACGGGAGTCTAACTTTCTTT
TRBV11-1	.	TRBJ2-1	.	CASSSLGPRNEQFF	TGTGCCAGCAGCTCCTTAGGACCGAGAAATGAGCAGTTCTTC
TRBV6-5	.	TRBJ1-3	.	CASSYGNTIYF	TGTGCCAGCAGCTACGGAAACACCATATATTTT
TRBV7-2	once	TRBJ1-1	.	CASSFLGTEAFF	TGTGCCAGCAGCTTCCTGGGGACTGAAGCTTTCTTT
TRBV5-5	once	TRBJ1-2	.	CASSPRTKNYGYTF	TGTGCCAGCAGCCCTCGGACGAAAAACTATGGCTACACCTTC
TRBV6-5	.	TRBJ1-1	TRBD1	CASSPGQGLNTEAFF	TGTGCCAGCAGTCCGGGACAGGGCTTAAACACTGAAGCTTTCTTT
TRBV30	.	TRBJ2-7	.	CAWVDRSSYEQYF	TGTGCCTGGGTAGACAGGAGCTCCTACGAGCAGTACTTC
TRBV12-3/TRBV12-4	.	TRBJ2-7	.	CASRRTLYEQYF	TGTGCCAGCAGAAGGACACTTTACGAGCAGTACTTC
TRBV6-5	.	TRBJ1-6	.	CASSYKGNSPLHF	TGTGCCAGCAGTTACAAAGGGAATTCACCCCTCCACTTT
TRBV19	.	TRBJ1-6	TRBD1	CASSRGQGDNSPLHF	TGTGCCAGTAGTAGGGGACAGGGAGACAATTCACCCCTCCACTTT
TRBV19	.	TRBJ2-7	.	CATSLGGRPYEQYF	TGTGCAACCTCCTTGGGGGGGCGCCCCTACGAGCAGTACTTC
TRBV9	.	TRBJ1-2	.	CASSVGGYGYTF	TGTGCCAGCAGCGTTGGGGGTTATGGCTACACCTTC
TRBV5-8	.	TRBJ1-5	.	CASSPIRNQPQHF	TGTGCCAGCAGCCCCATTCGAAATCAGCCCCAGCATTTT
TRBV18	once	TRBJ1-5	.	CASSPHQGSDQPQHF	TGTGCCAGCTCACCACACCAGGGCTCGGATCAGCCCCAGCATTTT
TRBV11-2	.	TRBJ1-4	TRBD1	CASSSGQGSEKLFF	TGTGCCAGCAGCTCGGGACAGGGCAGCGAAAAACTGTTTTTT
TRBV28	.	TRBJ2-2	.	CASSSAGGRGMHTGELFF	TGTGCCAGCAGTTCAGCAGGGGGGAGAGGGATGCACACCGGGGAGCTGTTTTTT
TRBV2	.	TRBJ1-4	.	CASSEVRFETLNEKLFF	TGTGCCAGCAGTGAAGTCAGGTTCGAGACCCTAAATGAAAAACTGTTTTTT
TRBV9	.	TRBJ1-4	TRBD1	CASSVVGTGGEKLFF	TGTGCCAGCAGCGTAGTCGGGACAGGGGGAGAAAAACTGTTTTTT
TRBV7-3	few	TRBJ2-2	.	CASSLSSFGTGELFF	TGTGCCAGCAGCTTATCATCTTTTGGCACCGGGGAGCTGTTTTTT
TRBV6-2/TRBV6-3	.	TRBJ1-5	TRBD1	CASSLTRTGVGQPQHF	TGTGCCAGCAGCCTAACCCGGACAGGTGTTGGTCAGCCCCAGCATTTT